The source of this T cell receptor (beta chain) is a study of CD8 T cells in Susac syndrome. The CDR3 runs 12 residues. V lost 0 bases, J lost 10 bases, and 10 bases lay in between. Germline V CDR1 and CDR2: DFQATT, SNEGSKA (reference sequence). cDNA came from around 0.5 to 1 ug RNA primed by random hexamers. By means of immunoSEQ multiplex PCR, TCR beta CDR3 spanning 54 Vbeta and 13 Jbeta underwent amplification. MiXCR, run by TCRdb on the immunoSEQ multiplex PCR reads, gives a single entry per CDR3 protein. The table records 130,000 to 150,000 distinct CDR3 sequences, over 85% of them present only once. Negative isolation was applied to CD8+ and CD4+ T cells, and FACS enrichment was applied to TEMRA cells.

V and J are TRBV20-1 and TRBJ2-1; tentative D call: TRBD2 (6 bases). The sequence derives from a human donor in good health. What was sequenced was CD8+ T cells from PBMCs. CDR3 residues: CSAREREREQFF. The CDR3 DNA reads TGCAGTGCTAGAGAGCGGGAAAGAGAGCAGTTCTTC.